This TCR beta chain was recovered during a study of cytomegalovirus exposure and HLA in healthy donors. Study results and limitations: As a later analysis showed, several of the most significant clusters appeared to be linked to common viral pathogens.

This clone was seen more than once but under ten times. No antigen is known for it. PCR used 60 Vbeta primers and 13 Jbeta primers. The table came from immunoSEQ multiplex PCR; TCRdb's copy has only in-frame clones and leaves some out. In the table there are 90,000 or so clones, 55% to 85% of which are singletons. V shed 0 bases and J 5 bases; nucleotides not matched to a gene: 8. Germline V CDR1 and CDR2: SNHLY, FYNNEI. This CDR3 has 17 amino acids. The rearrangement uses TRBV2 and TRBJ2-5, with 11 positions matching TRBD1. The specimen was PBMCs. The sequence derives from a woman younger than 30 in good health and CMV-seropositive. CDR3 region: CASSEARTGGGRETQYF. CDR3 nucleotides: TGTGCCAGCAGTGAAGCGAGGACAGGGGGCGGGAGGGAGACCCAGTACTTC.